The 17 T cell receptor beta chains given below trace back to one sample, sequenced in a study of OX40 agonist ivuxolimab in advanced cancers. The protocol was immunoSEQ multiplex PCR, while the TCRdb copy is restricted to in-frame clones and leaves out a portion. The data hold about 77,000 clones, with roughly 90% observed a single time. The sample was CD4+ or CD8+ T cells sorted from blood, taken in a trial of the OX40 agonist ivuxolimab. Source of these receptors: an adult with an advanced solid tumor such as melanoma, head and neck, liver or kidney cancer.

The rearrangement joins TRBV23-1 to TRBJ2-5; D is uncertain. TRBV23-1 is marked as an open reading frame, function uncertain. The V end was cut by 0 bases, the J end by 1 base, with 9 bases between. The CDR3 covers 15 residues. In DNA form, the CDR3 reads TGCGCCAGCAGTCAATCGGTCAGTACCCAAGAGACCCAGTACTTC. This sequence encodes CASSQSVSTQETQYF.

The rearrangement uses TRBV9 and TRBJ2-7; 7 positions agree with TRBD2. Germline CDR1 reads SGDLS; CDR2 reads YYNGEE. This CDR3 region has 15 residues. V gave up 0 bases and J gave up 4 bases; unmatched junction bases: 7. The DNA for the CDR3 is TGTGCCAGCAGCGTAGGACCTAGCGGCTCATACGAGCAGTACTTC. Translating gives CASSVGPSGSYEQYF.

The CDR3 DNA follows: TGCGCCAGCAGCTTGTTGGGATCTGGAAACACCATATATTTT. Protein product: CASSLLGSGNTIYF. V usage is TRBV5-1 and J usage is TRBJ1-3; D remains unclear. The CDR3 spans 14 residues. The V end was cut by 1 base, the J end by 1 base, with 6 bases between. The germline V gene has CDR1 SGHRS and CDR2 YFSETQ.

This clone came up a few times. J is TRBJ1-2 and V is TRBV4-2; the match to TRBD1 covers 10 bases. Germline assignment: CDR1 LGHNA and CDR2 YNFKEQ. The CDR3 length is 14 residues. V was clipped by 0 bases and J by 8 bases; unmatched bases: 3. The CDR3 is CASSQEGTGEGYTF. The DNA for the CDR3 is TGTGCCAGCAGCCAAGAGGGGACAGGGGAGGGCTACACCTTC.

The chain joins TRBV27 to TRBJ1-4; 8 positions match TRBD1. This CDR3 has 14 residues. Germline CDR1 and CDR2: MNHEY and SMNVEV (reference sequence). The trim removed 5 bases at V and 8 bases at J, leaving 7 bases unmatched. The CDR3 loop reads CASSDQGAGEKLFF. The CDR3 nucleotides read TGTGCCAGCAGTGATCAGGGGGCCGGCGAAAAACTGTTTTTT.

The chain links TRBV6-5 to TRBJ2-7, with 8 bases aligning to TRBD1. V dropped 7 bases and J dropped 1; count of bases not matched to a gene: 6. CDR1 MNHEY and CDR2 SVGAGI come from the germline V gene. The CDR3 runs to 14 residues. The DNA for the CDR3 is TGTGCCAGCAATCCGGGACAGGCGTCCTACGAGCAGTACTTC. This encodes CASNPGQASYEQYF.

J is TRBJ2-1 and V is TRBV6-4; D is undetermined. The CDR3 sequence is 15 residues long. CDR1 is MRHNA and CDR2 is SNTAGT in the germline V gene. V lost 8 bases, J lost 0 bases, and 14 bases lay in between. The CDR3 spells CASGPTYSSYNEQFF. The CDR3 nucleotides are TGTGCCAGCGGCCCGACTTATAGCTCCTACAATGAGCAGTTCTTC.

The chain couples TRBV5-5 to TRBJ2-5; TRBD2 aligns across 12 bases. This CDR3 comprises 16 residues. With V trimmed by 2 bases and J by 1 base, 3 bases remained unmatched. Germline lookup yields CDR1 SGHKS and CDR2 YYEKEE (reference sequence). DNA for the CDR3: TGTGCCAGCAGCTTCCCGACTAGCGGGGGCCAAGAGACCCAGTACTTC. Translating it yields CASSFPTSGGQETQYF.

The genes are TRBV5-1 and TRBJ2-7, with D hard to call. This CDR3 region has 14 residues. With 4 bases removed from V and 5 bases from J, the gap between germline ends came to 16 bases. Per germline, CDR1 SGHRS and CDR2 YFSETQ. The CDR3 loop reads CASSTRSRMDEQYF. The DNA for the CDR3 is TGCGCCAGCAGCACTCGTAGTCGTATGGACGAGCAGTACTTC.

The chain joins TRBV7-9 to TRBJ1-2; D perhaps matches TRBD1 (5 bases). The CDR3 has 12 amino acids. Between the trimmed V and J ends, which lost 5 bases and 8 bases, there was a span of 12 bases. Germline CDR1 and CDR2: SEHNR and FQNEAQ (reference sequence). The CDR3 sequence is CASSTVRDGYTF. The CDR3 coding sequence is TGTGCCAGCAGCACAGTGCGGGACGGCTACACCTTC.

The chain uses TRBV7-6 and TRBJ1-1; D is possibly TRBD1 (5 bases). Germline V lookup: CDR1 SGHVS, CDR2 FNYEAQ. CDR3 size: 13 residues. V was cut by 4 bases and J by 11 bases, with 17 bases left in between. CDR3 in amino acids: CASSSNPGATAFF. The CDR3 region has the DNA TGTGCCAGCAGCTCGAATCCCGGGGCCACTGCTTTCTTT.

This rearrangement joins TRBV6-5 to TRBJ2-2; tentative D call: TRBD2 (5 bases). V lost 4 bases and J lost 6, with 12 bases in between. Germline values: CDR1 MNHEY, CDR2 SVGAGI. The CDR3 loop spans 14 amino acids. The CDR3 loop reads CASSSSLASGELFF. In DNA form, the CDR3 reads TGTGCCAGCAGTTCCTCTCTAGCATCCGGGGAGCTGTTTTTT.

The chain has TRBV7-2 and TRBJ2-5; 11 nucleotides match TRBD2. V lost 2 bases and J lost 4; bases outside the gene matches: 9. Per germline, CDR1 SGHTA and CDR2 FQGNSA. This CDR3 is built from 17 residues. The CDR3 DNA reads TGTGCCAGCAGCTTACCCATAGCGGGAGGGCTGGGAGAGACCCAGTACTTC. This sequence encodes CASSLPIAGGLGETQYF. Complete variable domain (other parts from reference TRBV7-2 and TRBJ2-5): GAGVSQSPSNKVTEKGKDVELRCDPISGHTALYWYRQSLGQGLEFLIYFQGNSAPDKSGLPSDRFSAERTGGSVSTLTIQRTQQEDSAVYLCASSLPIAGGLGETQYFGPGTRLLVL.

This clone has only one observation. The chain is built from TRBV5-5 and TRBJ1-4; possible D gene TRBD1, 6 bases. The CDR3 covers 12 residues. Looked up from germline, CDR1 is SGHKS and CDR2 is YYEKEE (reference sequence). V shed 0 bases and J shed 12 bases, with 9 bases lying between them. CDR3 amino acids: CASSLVGGELFF. CDR3 nucleotides: TGTGCCAGCAGCTTGGTAGGGGGGGAACTGTTTTTT.

A single count supports this clone. The chain carries TRBV5-1 and TRBJ2-7; no clear D. With 5 bases removed from V and 2 bases from J, the gap between germline ends came to 17 bases. The V gene's germline CDR1 is SGHRS and CDR2 YFSETQ. The CDR3 covers 15 residues. The chain's CDR3 is CASSRDPNPPYEQYF. The CDR3 nucleotides read TGCGCCAGCAGTCGTGACCCTAACCCTCCCTACGAGCAGTACTTC.

The rearrangement uses TRBV28 and TRBJ2-2, with 14 bases matching TRBD2. Germline V gives CDR1 MDHEN, CDR2 SYDVKM. V trimming: 5 bases; J trimming: 1 base; junction bases outside the gene matches: 3. This CDR3 has 17 amino acids. This CDR3 reads CASSRGLAGGNTGELFF. CDR3 bases: TGTGCCAGCAGTCGAGGACTAGCGGGAGGGAACACCGGGGAGCTGTTTTTT.

The rearrangement uses TRBV28 and TRBJ1-2; 10 bases align to TRBD1. J was trimmed by 5 bases and V by 6 bases; bases with no gene match: 9. This CDR3 spans 15 amino acids. CDR1 and CDR2 (germline): MDHEN, SYDVKM. The CDR3 reads CASRYPGTGAYGYTF. Here the CDR3 DNA reads TGTGCCAGCAGATATCCCGGGACAGGGGCTTATGGCTACACCTTC.